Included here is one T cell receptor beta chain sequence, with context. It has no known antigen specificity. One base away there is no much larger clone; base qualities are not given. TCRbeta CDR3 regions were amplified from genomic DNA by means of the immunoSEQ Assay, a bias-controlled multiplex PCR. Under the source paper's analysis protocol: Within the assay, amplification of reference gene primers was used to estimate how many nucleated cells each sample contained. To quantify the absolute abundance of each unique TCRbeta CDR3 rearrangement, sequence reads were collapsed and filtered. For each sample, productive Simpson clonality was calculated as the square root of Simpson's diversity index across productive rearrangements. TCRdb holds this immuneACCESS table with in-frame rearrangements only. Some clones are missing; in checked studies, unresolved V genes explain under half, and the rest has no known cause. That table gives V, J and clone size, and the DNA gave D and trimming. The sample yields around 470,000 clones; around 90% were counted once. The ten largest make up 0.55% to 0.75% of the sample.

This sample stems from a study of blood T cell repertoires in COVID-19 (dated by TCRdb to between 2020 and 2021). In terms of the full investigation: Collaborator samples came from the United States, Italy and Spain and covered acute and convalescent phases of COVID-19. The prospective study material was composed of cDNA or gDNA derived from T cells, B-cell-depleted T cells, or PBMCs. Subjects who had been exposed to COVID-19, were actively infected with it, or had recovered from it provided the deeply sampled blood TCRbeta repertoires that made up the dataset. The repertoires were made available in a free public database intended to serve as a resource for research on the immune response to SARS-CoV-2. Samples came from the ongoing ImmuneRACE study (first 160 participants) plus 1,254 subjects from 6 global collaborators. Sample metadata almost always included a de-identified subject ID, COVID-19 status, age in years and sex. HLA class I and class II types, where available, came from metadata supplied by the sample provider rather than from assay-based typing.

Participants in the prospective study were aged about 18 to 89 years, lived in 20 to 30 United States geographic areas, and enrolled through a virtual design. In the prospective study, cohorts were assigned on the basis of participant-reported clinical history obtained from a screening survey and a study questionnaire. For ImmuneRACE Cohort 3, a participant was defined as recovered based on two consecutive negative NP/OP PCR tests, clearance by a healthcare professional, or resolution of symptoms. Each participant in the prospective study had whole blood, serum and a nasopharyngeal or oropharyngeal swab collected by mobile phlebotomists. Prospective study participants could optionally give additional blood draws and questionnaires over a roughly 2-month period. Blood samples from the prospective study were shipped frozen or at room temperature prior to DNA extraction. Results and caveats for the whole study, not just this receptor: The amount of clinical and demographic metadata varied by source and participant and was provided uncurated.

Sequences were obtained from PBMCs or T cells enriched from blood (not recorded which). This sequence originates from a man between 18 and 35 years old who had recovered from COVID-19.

For the CDR3, the sequence is CATSRPGTVQEAFF. The nucleotides are TGTGCCACCAGCAGACCCGGGACAGTTCAAGAAGCTTTCTTT. The receptor chain draws on TRBV15 and TRBJ1-1; 7 bases in the junction line up with TRBD1. Including the terminal cysteine and phenylalanine, the CDR3 comprises 14 residues. Just the 42-base CDR3 DNA is kept, in frame starting at base 1. The germline V and J ends show losses of 2 bases and 8 bases respectively, and no gene match explains 8 bases of the junction. The germline V gene encodes CDR1 LNHNV and CDR2 YYDKDF (reference sequence).